This TCR beta chain originates from a study of T cell changes during pregnancy in multiple sclerosis (dated by TCRdb to the late 2010s). Describing the broader study: The study looked at changes in the T cell repertoire across pregnancy in women with multiple sclerosis.

To prepare the library, the immunoSEQ multiplex PCR assay was applied. What TCRdb holds here is the immuneACCESS table cut down to in-frame rearrangements. Part of the clones is not present; checked against another copy, under half of the missing clones reflect an unresolved V gene, and the others are unexplained. Recorded for this sample are roughly 31,000 clones; roughly 91% of them occurred a single time. The ten largest clones add up to roughly 7.4% of the sample. A word on this clone: Its antigen is still unknown. One base away there is no much larger clone; base qualities are not given.

CDR1 and CDR2 are drawn from the germline V gene: ENHRY, SYGVKD. The CDR3 sequence holds 15 residues, the cysteine and phenylalanine included. The sequence is cut down to CDR3 DNA, 45 bases in frame from base 1. The germline V and J ends show losses of 8 bases and 4 bases respectively, and no gene match explains 10 bases of the junction. Rearrangement joined TRBV10-3 to TRBJ2-7, and 11 junctional nucleotides match TRBD1. The sequence came from a female donor with multiple sclerosis, enrolled in a pregnancy study. Sample: CD8+ T cells from peripheral blood mononuclear cells, taken before pregnancy. This receptor has the CDR3 CAIRDVGQGAYEQYF. The DNA sequence is given as TGTGCCATCCGGGACGTCGGACAGGGGGCTTACGAGCAGTACTTC.